Presented here are 5 T cell receptor beta chains from one specimen sequenced in a study of blood T cells in healthy people across ages. Sample-barcoded 5' priming and a J-beta primer mix drove a second PCR of about 6 to 12 cycles. Via MiXCR, TCRdb re-called the 5' RACE reads, giving one row per CDR3 protein. The sample lists more than 1.4 million distinct CDR3 sequences, 42% occurring once. The sequencing sample was made of blood. These receptors came from a woman under 30 in good health.

This chain connects TRBV3-1 to TRBJ1-2; D is unclear. Looked up from germline, CDR1 is LGHDT and CDR2 is YNNKEL (reference sequence). This CDR3 is 12 amino acids long. Trimming took 1 base from V and 7 from J, leaving 7 bases between them. The CDR3 coding sequence is TGTGCCAGCAGCCAAGGGGTCTCTGGCTACACCTTC. As protein: CASSQGVSGYTF.

The rearrangement joins TRBV15 to TRBJ1-6; maybe TRBD1 (5 bases). The germline CDR1 and CDR2 sequences are LNHNV and YYDKDF (reference sequence). The CDR3 is 18 residues long. V was shortened by 0 bases and J by 5 bases, with 17 bases between the two germline ends. DNA of the CDR3: TGTGCCACCAGCAGAGATCGAGGGGAGGGCCGAGATAATTCACCCCTCCACTTT. Amino acids: CATSRDRGEGRDNSPLHF.

The chain recombines TRBV10-3 with TRBJ1-5; D remains ambiguous. The germline V gene encodes CDR1 ENHRY and CDR2 SYGVKD. The ends were cut back, 6 bases at V and 5 bases at J, with 8 bases in the middle. The CDR3 contains 12 residues. The CDR3: CAISQVDQPQHF. The CDR3 DNA reads as TGTGCCATCAGCCAGGTGGATCAGCCCCAGCATTTT.

This clonotype was seen just once. A clone one base away is much larger, so this may be a read error. The chain uses TRBV4-2 and TRBJ1-2; no reliable D call. The CDR3 length is 15 residues. V dropped 0 bases and J dropped 4 bases, with 12 bases sitting between them. Germline V gives CDR1 LGHNA, CDR2 YNFKEQ. CDR3 protein: CASSQEEAVGYGYTF. CDR3 in DNA: TGTGCCAGCAGCCAAGAGGAAGCCGTGGGCTATGGCTACACCTTC.

As DNA, the CDR3 is TGTGCCAGCAGCGTGGGACTCCCCGCAAACACCATATATTTT. Its protein is CASSVGLPANTIYF. The chain carries TRBV5-6 and TRBJ1-3; maybe TRBD1 (5 bases). CDR1 and CDR2 from the germline V gene are SGHDT and YYEEEE. This CDR3 contains 14 residues. V lost 4 bases and J 6 bases, leaving 14 bases between the germline ends.